This TCR beta chain was sequenced in a study of CD8+ T cells in alopecia areata. Study-level information: The SALT score measured affected scalp surface percentage in treated patients.

Treatment noted: oral pan-JAK inhibitor, 5-10 mg twice daily. Reverse transcription of extracted RNA yielded cDNA, which provided the sequencing template. Libraries were prepared by immunoSEQ multiplex PCR; TCRdb keeps only in-frame clonotypes and omits some of them. Of approximately 180,000 clones in the sample, 50% to 75% were seen once. This material consisted of CD4+ T cells sorted from blood, taken at approximately week 60, from a patient treated with tofacitinib. The sequence was obtained from a human donor with alopecia areata.

The CDR3 DNA reads TGTGCCAGCAGTGAAAAGTCCCGCGCCTATGGCTACACCTTC. Translation: CASSEKSRAYGYTF. The chain has TRBV25-1 and TRBJ1-2; D gene unclear. CDR3 length equals 14 residues. Per the germline V gene, CDR1 is MGHDK and CDR2 is SYGVNS. Trimming took 2 bases from V and 4 from J, leaving 11 bases between them.